This TCR beta chain was sequenced for a study of blood T cell repertoires in COVID-19. The repertoire was sequenced with immunoSEQ multiplex PCR; TCRdb's copy has only in-frame clones and lacks some. The sample has 270,000 or so clones, approximately 90% seen once; the top ten hold roughly 5.1%. Trimming cost V 5 bases and J 8 bases, with 9 bases left between them. The CDR3 contains 12 residues. The germline V gene encodes CDR1 MNHEY and CDR2 SVGAGI. This sequence was found in a man aged 40-50 years with acute or convalescent COVID-19. Specimen: peripheral blood. The V and J genes are TRBV6-5 and TRBJ1-4; D is unresolved. CDR3 bases: TGTGCCAGCAGTAGTGCGGAGGAAAAACTGTTTTTT. Amino acids: CASSSAEEKLFF.